Presented here are 6 T cell receptor beta chains from one specimen sequenced in a study of blood T cell repertoires in COVID-19. Measured with immunoSEQ multiplex PCR; TCRdb has only the in-frame clones, and not every one. The sample contains about 140,000 clones, about 86% of which appear only once. The sequenced sample consisted of peripheral blood. All receptors derive from a woman aged 60-70 years with acute or convalescent COVID-19.

The chain carries TRBV19 and TRBJ1-4; D might be TRBD1 (5 bases). There are 14 residues in the CDR3. Germline V lookup: CDR1 LNHDA, CDR2 SQIVND (reference sequence). Trimming took off 6 bases at V and 10 bases at J, with 18 bases between the two ends. The CDR3 coding sequence is TGTGCCAGTAGCCCCACGGGGGGTGCCTCAAAACTGTTTTTT. It specifies CASSPTGGASKLFF.

This clone was detected only once. V and J are TRBV6-1 and TRBJ2-5, with D perhaps matching TRBD2 (5 bases). This CDR3 has 15 amino acids. Per germline, CDR1 MNHNS and CDR2 SASEGT. Between the trimmed V and J ends, which lost 0 bases and 5 bases, there was a span of 13 bases. The DNA of the CDR3 is TGTGCCAGCAGTGAAGCGCTTCTCAGAGGGGAGACCCAGTACTTC. Translating it yields CASSEALLRGETQYF.

This clone was recorded only once. The chain links TRBV30 to TRBJ1-6; TRBD1 agrees at 12 bases. The CDR3 totals 16 residues. The germline V gene has CDR1 GTSNPN and CDR2 SVGIG (reference sequence). The ends lost 4 bases at V and 10 bases at J; junction bases unmatched: 11. CDR3 DNA sequence: TGTGCCTGGAACAAACCGGGACAGGGGGCAGGGTCACCCCTCCACTTT. This encodes CAWNKPGQGAGSPLHF.

This clone was observed a handful of times. The chain uses TRBV27 and TRBJ2-7; TRBD1 is a possible D gene (6 bases). This CDR3 has 12 residues. Per germline, CDR1 MNHEY and CDR2 SMNVEV (reference sequence). The germline V and J ends were trimmed by 6 bases and 4 bases, with 10 bases remaining between them. CDR3 loop: CASRSGQYEQYF. The CDR3, as DNA: TGTGCCAGCAGATCCGGACAGTACGAGCAGTACTTC.

V usage is TRBV20-1 and J usage is TRBJ1-2; 8 bases fit TRBD1. Germline trimming cut 3 bases from V and 3 bases from J; bases unmatched to any gene: 9. CDR1 is DFQATT and CDR2 is SNEGSKA in the germline V gene (reference sequence). CDR3 length: 15 residues. CDR3 sequence reads: CSASGSGGAYYGYTF. The DNA of the CDR3 is TGCAGTGCTAGTGGGTCAGGGGGCGCATACTATGGCTACACCTTC.

This clone turned up a few times. V usage is TRBV19 and J usage is TRBJ2-7; 9 bases fit TRBD1. CDR1 and CDR2 (germline): LNHDA, SQIVND (reference sequence). This CDR3 region has 13 residues. V trimming: 7 bases; J trimming: 6 bases; junction bases outside the gene matches: 7. The CDR3 reads CASNTGQGSEQYF. Here the CDR3 DNA reads TGTGCCAGTAACACGGGACAGGGTTCCGAGCAGTACTTC.